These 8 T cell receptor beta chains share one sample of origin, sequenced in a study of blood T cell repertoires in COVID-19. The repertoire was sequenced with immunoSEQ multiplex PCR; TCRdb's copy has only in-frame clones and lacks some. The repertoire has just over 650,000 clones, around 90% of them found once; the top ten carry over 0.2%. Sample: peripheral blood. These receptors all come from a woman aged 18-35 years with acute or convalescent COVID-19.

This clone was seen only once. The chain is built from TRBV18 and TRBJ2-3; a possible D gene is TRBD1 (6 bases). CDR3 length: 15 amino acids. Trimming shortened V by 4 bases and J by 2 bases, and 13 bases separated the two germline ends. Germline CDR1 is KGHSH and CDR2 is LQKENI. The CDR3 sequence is CASSLMTGPTDTQYF. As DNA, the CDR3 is TGTGCCAGCTCACTCATGACAGGTCCCACAGATACGCAGTATTTT.

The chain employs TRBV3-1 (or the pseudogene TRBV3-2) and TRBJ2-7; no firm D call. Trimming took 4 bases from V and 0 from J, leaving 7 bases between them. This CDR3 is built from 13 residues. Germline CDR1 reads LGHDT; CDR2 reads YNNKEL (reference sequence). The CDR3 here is CASSPSYSYEQYF. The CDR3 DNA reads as TGTGCCAGCAGCCCCTCCTACTCCTACGAGCAGTACTTC.

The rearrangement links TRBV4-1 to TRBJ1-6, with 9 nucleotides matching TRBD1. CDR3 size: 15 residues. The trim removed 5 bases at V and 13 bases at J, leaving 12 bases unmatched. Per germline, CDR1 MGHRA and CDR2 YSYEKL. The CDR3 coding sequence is TGCGCCAGCAGCACCACAGGGGGCGGACTGGGTCCCCTCCACTTT. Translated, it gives CASSTTGGGLGPLHF.

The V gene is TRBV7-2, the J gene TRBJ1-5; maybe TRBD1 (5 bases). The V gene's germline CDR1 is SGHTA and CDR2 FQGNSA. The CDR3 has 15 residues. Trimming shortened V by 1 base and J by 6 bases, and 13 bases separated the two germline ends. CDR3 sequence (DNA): TGTGCCAGCAGCTTAGAGGGGCGCTGGGGTCAGCCCCAGCATTTT. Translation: CASSLEGRWGQPQHF.

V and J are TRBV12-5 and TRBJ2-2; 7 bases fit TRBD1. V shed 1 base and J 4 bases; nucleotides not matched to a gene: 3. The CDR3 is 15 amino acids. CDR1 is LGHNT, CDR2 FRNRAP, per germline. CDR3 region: CASGLETGPTGELFF. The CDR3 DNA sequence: TGTGCTAGTGGTTTGGAGACAGGGCCCACCGGGGAGCTGTTTTTT.

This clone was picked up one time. CDR3 amino acids: CATSATNPGTGRSETQYF. The CDR3, as DNA: TGTGCCACCAGTGCCACCAACCCGGGGACAGGGAGGAGCGAGACCCAGTACTTC. The V call is TRBV24-1, the J call TRBJ2-5, with 9 bases that match TRBD1. Looked up from germline, CDR1 is KGHDR and CDR2 is SFDVKD. There are 18 residues in the CDR3. V trimming: 5 bases; J trimming: 5 bases; junction bases outside the gene matches: 17.

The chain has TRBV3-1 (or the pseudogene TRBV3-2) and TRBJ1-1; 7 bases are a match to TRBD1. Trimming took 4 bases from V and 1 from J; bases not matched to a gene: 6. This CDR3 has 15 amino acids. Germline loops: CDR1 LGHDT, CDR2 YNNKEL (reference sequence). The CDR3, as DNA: TGTGCCAGCAGCCGTTCAGGGGGACCGAACACTGAAGCTTTCTTT. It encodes CASSRSGGPNTEAFF.

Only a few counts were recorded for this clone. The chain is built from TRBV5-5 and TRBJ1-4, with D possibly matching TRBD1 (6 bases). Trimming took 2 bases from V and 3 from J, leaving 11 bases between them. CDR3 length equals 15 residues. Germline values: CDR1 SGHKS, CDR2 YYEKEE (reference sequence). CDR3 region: CASSFSGAANEKLFF. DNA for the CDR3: TGTGCCAGCAGCTTCTCAGGGGCGGCTAATGAAAAACTGTTTTTT.